The rows below give T cell receptor beta chains drawn from one sample of a study of OX40 agonist ivuxolimab in advanced cancers. Measured with immunoSEQ multiplex PCR; TCRdb has only the in-frame clones, and not every one. The data hold about 100,000 clones, with around 93% observed a single time. Sequences were derived from CD4+ or CD8+ T cells sorted from blood, sampled in a trial of the OX40 agonist ivuxolimab. Source of these receptors: an adult with an advanced solid tumor such as melanoma, head and neck, liver or kidney cancer. The CDR3 runs from the conserved cysteine through the conserved F or W. Each record gives: V gene, CDR3 length, J gene, clone size, D gene, CDR3 DNA, CDR3 protein. D genes are given only for firm matches. The size entry is marked missing in some rows and otherwise reads once, few, many or a size class.

v_gene: TRBV2
len: 14
j_gene: TRBJ2-7
abundance: .
d_gene: .
CDR3nt: TGTGCCAGCAGTTTCAGAAAACTATCCTACGAGCAGTACTTC
CDR3aa: CASSFRKLSYEQYF

v_gene: TRBV5-1
len: 18
j_gene: TRBJ2-3
abundance: .
d_gene: TRBD1
CDR3nt: TGCGCCAGCGGACTCAGATTTGCCAGGGACAGGGGGGCAGATACGCAGTATTTT
CDR3aa: CASGLRFARDRGADTQYF

v_gene: TRBV5-8
len: 16
j_gene: TRBJ2-3
abundance: .
d_gene: .
CDR3nt: TGTGCCAGCAGCCAACGGACCGGTATCAGCACAGATACGCAGTATTTT
CDR3aa: CASSQRTGISTDTQYF

v_gene: TRBV18
len: 16
j_gene: TRBJ2-3
abundance: .
d_gene: TRBD2
CDR3nt: TGTGCCAGCTCACCTTTACTAGCGGCTAGCACAGATACGCAGTATTTT
CDR3aa: CASSPLLAASTDTQYF

v_gene: TRBV2
len: 11
j_gene: TRBJ2-5
abundance: .
d_gene: .
CDR3nt: TGTGCCAGCAGTCAGGGCGAGACCCAGTACTTC
CDR3aa: CASSQGETQYF

v_gene: TRBV18
len: 19
j_gene: TRBJ2-1
abundance: .
d_gene: .
CDR3nt: TGTGCCAGCTCACGCGGGTCAGGCTCGCGGAGGGCCTCCTACAATGAGCAGTTCTTC
CDR3aa: CASSRGSGSRRASYNEQFF

v_gene: TRBV2
len: 15
j_gene: TRBJ1-1
abundance: .
d_gene: .
CDR3nt: TGTGCCAGCAGTGAAGCGGGGGTAGCGTACACTGAAGCTTTCTTT
CDR3aa: CASSEAGVAYTEAFF

v_gene: TRBV11-2
len: 15
j_gene: TRBJ2-2
abundance: .
d_gene: .
CDR3nt: TGTGCCAGCCGATTAGGGGCCGCGAACACCGGGGAGCTGTTTTTT
CDR3aa: CASRLGAANTGELFF

v_gene: TRBV29-1
len: 12
j_gene: TRBJ2-5
abundance: .
d_gene: .
CDR3nt: TGCAGCGTTAGTCAGGGTGCCGAGACCCAGTACTTC
CDR3aa: CSVSQGAETQYF

v_gene: TRBV14
len: 14
j_gene: TRBJ2-4
abundance: .
d_gene: .
CDR3nt: TGTGCCAGCAGCCCCGGCGGGGTTAGGGACATTCAGTACTTC
CDR3aa: CASSPGGVRDIQYF

v_gene: TRBV23-1
len: 16
j_gene: TRBJ2-4
abundance: .
d_gene: TRBD1
CDR3nt: TGCGCCAGCAGTCACCTACCTGCAGGGGGTAAGGACATTCAGTACTTC
CDR3aa: CASSHLPAGGKDIQYF

v_gene: TRBV5-4
len: 12
j_gene: TRBJ2-7
abundance: .
d_gene: TRBD1
CDR3nt: TGTGCCAGCAGCAGCCCCGGGACAGGGATGTACTTC
CDR3aa: CASSSPGTGMYF

v_gene: TRBV6-6
len: 16
j_gene: TRBJ1-2
abundance: .
d_gene: TRBD1
CDR3nt: TGTGCCAGCAGTTACCAGGGAGGGGGCTTAAACTATGGCTACACCTTC
CDR3aa: CASSYQGGGLNYGYTF

v_gene: TRBV7-9
len: 15
j_gene: TRBJ1-1
abundance: .
d_gene: TRBD1
CDR3nt: TGTGCCAGCAGCTTACGAGGGGGCCCTGGTAATGAAGCTTTCTTT
CDR3aa: CASSLRGGPGNEAFF

v_gene: TRBV7-8
len: 16
j_gene: TRBJ1-4
abundance: .
d_gene: TRBD1
CDR3nt: TGTGCCAGCAGTATAGCGCCCTGGACAGGGAAGCGGAAACTGTTTTTT
CDR3aa: CASSIAPWTGKRKLFF

v_gene: TRBV28
len: 13
j_gene: TRBJ1-1
abundance: .
d_gene: .
CDR3nt: TGTGCCACCAGACAGGAACTTAACACTGAAGCTTTCTTT
CDR3aa: CATRQELNTEAFF

v_gene: TRBV5-8
len: 10
j_gene: TRBJ2-6
abundance: .
d_gene: .
CDR3nt: TGTGCCAGCAGCTTGATTGTCCTGACTTTC
CDR3aa: CASSLIVLTF

v_gene: TRBV7-8
len: 14
j_gene: TRBJ2-5
abundance: .
d_gene: TRBD2
CDR3nt: TGTGCCAGCAGCTTTGCTAGCGGCCGGGAGACCCAGTACTTC
CDR3aa: CASSFASGRETQYF

v_gene: TRBV27
len: 14
j_gene: TRBJ1-4
abundance: .
d_gene: .
CDR3nt: TGTGCCAGCAGTACTGACAAAAAACCGGGAAAACTGTTTTTT
CDR3aa: CASSTDKKPGKLFF

v_gene: TRBV19
len: 15
j_gene: TRBJ2-3
abundance: .
d_gene: TRBD2
CDR3nt: TGTGCCAGTAGCCGTCTAGCGGTAGACACAGATACGCAGTATTTT
CDR3aa: CASSRLAVDTDTQYF

v_gene: TRBV18
len: 16
j_gene: TRBJ1-1
abundance: .
d_gene: TRBD1
CDR3nt: TGTGCCAGCTCACCGAAGACAGGGAATCGGAACACTGAAGCTTTCTTT
CDR3aa: CASSPKTGNRNTEAFF

v_gene: TRBV14
len: 16
j_gene: TRBJ2-3
abundance: .
d_gene: TRBD2
CDR3nt: TGTGCCAGCAGCCAAGGGAGACTAGCGGTAACAGATACGCAGTATTTT
CDR3aa: CASSQGRLAVTDTQYF

v_gene: TRBV4-3
len: 16
j_gene: TRBJ1-1
abundance: .
d_gene: .
CDR3nt: TGCGCCAGCAGCCAAGAGGTCCGGCAGGGAGGCGCTGAAGCTTTCTTT
CDR3aa: CASSQEVRQGGAEAFF

v_gene: TRBV5-4
len: 15
j_gene: TRBJ2-1
abundance: .
d_gene: TRBD2
CDR3nt: TGTGCCAGCAGCCCCAGCGGGAGTCACTACAATGAGCAGTTCTTC
CDR3aa: CASSPSGSHYNEQFF

v_gene: TRBV18
len: 13
j_gene: TRBJ1-2
abundance: .
d_gene: TRBD1
CDR3nt: TGTGCCAGCTCACTCGACAGGGGAGATGGCTACACCTTC
CDR3aa: CASSLDRGDGYTF

v_gene: TRBV4-2
len: 12
j_gene: TRBJ2-5
abundance: .
d_gene: .
CDR3nt: TGTGCCAGCAGCCAATTACAAGAGACCCAGTACTTC
CDR3aa: CASSQLQETQYF

v_gene: TRBV10-1
len: 14
j_gene: TRBJ2-1
abundance: .
d_gene: .
CDR3nt: TGCGCCAGCAGTGAGTCAGGCGGTTACAATGAGCAGTTCTTC
CDR3aa: CASSESGGYNEQFF

v_gene: TRBV7-2
len: 13
j_gene: TRBJ2-5
abundance: .
d_gene: TRBD1
CDR3nt: TGTGCCAGCAGCCAGGGACAGGGAAGGTCCCAGTACTTC
CDR3aa: CASSQGQGRSQYF

v_gene: TRBV7-8
len: 12
j_gene: TRBJ2-1
abundance: .
d_gene: .
CDR3nt: TGTGCCAGCAGCTCGAACTACAATGAGCAGTTCTTC
CDR3aa: CASSSNYNEQFF

v_gene: TRBV4-2
len: 15
j_gene: TRBJ2-7
abundance: .
d_gene: .
CDR3nt: TGTGCCAGCAGCCAAGGGCCAGGGGTGCGATACGAGCAGTACTTC
CDR3aa: CASSQGPGVRYEQYF

v_gene: TRBV11-3
len: 12
j_gene: TRBJ2-1
abundance: once
d_gene: .
CDR3nt: TGTGCCAGCAGCTTAGATGTGTACGAGCAGTTCTTC
CDR3aa: CASSLDVYEQFF

v_gene: TRBV18
len: 17
j_gene: TRBJ2-3
abundance: .
d_gene: .
CDR3nt: TGTGCCAGCTCACCACCGAGTCGCCCTCGGGGCACAGATACGCAGTATTTT
CDR3aa: CASSPPSRPRGTDTQYF

v_gene: TRBV5-1
len: 15
j_gene: TRBJ1-1
abundance: once
d_gene: .
CDR3nt: TGCGCCAGCAGCTATCTAGGACAAATGAACACTGAAGCTTTCTTT
CDR3aa: CASSYLGQMNTEAFF

v_gene: TRBV7-9
len: 12
j_gene: TRBJ1-2
abundance: few
d_gene: .
CDR3nt: TGTGCCAGCAGCTGGGGAGACTATGGCTACACCTTC
CDR3aa: CASSWGDYGYTF

v_gene: TRBV5-1
len: 14
j_gene: TRBJ2-2
abundance: .
d_gene: .
CDR3nt: TGCGCCAGCAGCCCCAATCAGGGCGCCGGGGAGCTGTTTTTT
CDR3aa: CASSPNQGAGELFF

v_gene: TRBV27
len: 15
j_gene: TRBJ2-4
abundance: once
d_gene: TRBD2
CDR3nt: TGTGCCAGCGGACCTAGCGGCCTAGCCAAAAACATTCAGTACTTC
CDR3aa: CASGPSGLAKNIQYF

v_gene: TRBV28
len: 15
j_gene: TRBJ1-5
abundance: .
d_gene: .
CDR3nt: TGTGCCAGCAGTTTAAGTGACAGATTTAATCAGCCCCAGCATTTT
CDR3aa: CASSLSDRFNQPQHF

v_gene: TRBV10-1
len: 16
j_gene: TRBJ2-1
abundance: .
d_gene: TRBD2
CDR3nt: TGCGCCAGCAGTGAGTCCAGCGGGAGGAACCCCAATGAGCAGTTCTTC
CDR3aa: CASSESSGRNPNEQFF

v_gene: TRBV2
len: 13
j_gene: TRBJ2-7
abundance: .
d_gene: .
CDR3nt: TGTGCCAGCAGTGAACGCGGTTCCTACGAGCAGTACTTC
CDR3aa: CASSERGSYEQYF

v_gene: TRBV19
len: 16
j_gene: TRBJ2-7
abundance: once
d_gene: TRBD2
CDR3nt: TGTGCCAGTAGTTTAACCGGGACTACTAGCTCCTACGAGCAGTACTTC
CDR3aa: CASSLTGTTSSYEQYF

v_gene: TRBV28
len: 13
j_gene: TRBJ2-2
abundance: .
d_gene: .
CDR3nt: TGTGCCAGCAAGAGAACGAACACCGGGGAGCTGTTTTTT
CDR3aa: CASKRTNTGELFF

v_gene: TRBV7-9
len: 13
j_gene: TRBJ2-1
abundance: .
d_gene: .
CDR3nt: TGTGCCAGCAGCCCCATTTCGGGATACGAGCAGTTCTTC
CDR3aa: CASSPISGYEQFF

v_gene: TRBV5-6
len: 15
j_gene: TRBJ2-1
abundance: once
d_gene: .
CDR3nt: TGTGCCAGCAGCTTGATTACGTTATCCTACAATGAGCAGTTCTTC
CDR3aa: CASSLITLSYNEQFF

v_gene: TRBV18
len: 17
j_gene: TRBJ2-3
abundance: .
d_gene: TRBD1
CDR3nt: TGTGCCAGCTCACCAGTTCCCGGACAGGGCCCCGCAGATACGCAGTATTTT
CDR3aa: CASSPVPGQGPADTQYF

v_gene: TRBV7-2
len: 14
j_gene: TRBJ2-5
abundance: .
d_gene: .
CDR3nt: TGTGCCAGCAGCTTAAGCTCTTCCGTTGAGACCCAGTACTTC
CDR3aa: CASSLSSSVETQYF

v_gene: TRBV15
len: 14
j_gene: TRBJ2-3
abundance: .
d_gene: .
CDR3nt: TGTGCCACCAGCAGATCGTTAGCAGTTGATACGCAGTATTTT
CDR3aa: CATSRSLAVDTQYF

v_gene: TRBV5-1
len: 12
j_gene: TRBJ2-4
abundance: .
d_gene: .
CDR3nt: TGCGCCAGCAGCTTGTCAGGGGACATTCAGTACTTC
CDR3aa: CASSLSGDIQYF

v_gene: TRBV28
len: 18
j_gene: TRBJ2-1
abundance: .
d_gene: TRBD1
CDR3nt: TGTGCCAGCAGTTTTAGGACAGGGGGGTCGGGCTCCTACAATGAGCAGTTCTTC
CDR3aa: CASSFRTGGSGSYNEQFF

v_gene: TRBV13
len: 12
j_gene: TRBJ2-7
abundance: .
d_gene: .
CDR3nt: TGTGCCAGCAGCGGCAGGGGTTACGAGCAGTACTTC
CDR3aa: CASSGRGYEQYF